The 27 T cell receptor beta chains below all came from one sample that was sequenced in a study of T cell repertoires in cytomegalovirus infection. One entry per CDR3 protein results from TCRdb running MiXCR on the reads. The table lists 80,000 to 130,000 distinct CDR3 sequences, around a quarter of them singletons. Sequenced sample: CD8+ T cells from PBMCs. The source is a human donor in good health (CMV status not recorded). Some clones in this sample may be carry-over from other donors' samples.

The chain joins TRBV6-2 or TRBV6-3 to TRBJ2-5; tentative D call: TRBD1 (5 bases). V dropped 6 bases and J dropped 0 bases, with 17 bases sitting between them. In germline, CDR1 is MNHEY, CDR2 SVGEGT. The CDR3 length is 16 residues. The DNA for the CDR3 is TGTGCCAGCAGCCTACCCGACCAGGGTTACCAAGAGACCCAGTACTTC. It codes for CASSLPDQGYQETQYF.

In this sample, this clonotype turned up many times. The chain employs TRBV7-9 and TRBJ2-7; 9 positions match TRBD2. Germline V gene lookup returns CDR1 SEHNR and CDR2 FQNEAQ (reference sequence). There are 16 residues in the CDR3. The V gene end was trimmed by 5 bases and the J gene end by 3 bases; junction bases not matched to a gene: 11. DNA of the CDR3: TGTGCCAGCAGCGCCCTCGGTAGCGGGAGCCTCTACGAGCAGTACTTC. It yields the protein CASSALGSGSLYEQYF.

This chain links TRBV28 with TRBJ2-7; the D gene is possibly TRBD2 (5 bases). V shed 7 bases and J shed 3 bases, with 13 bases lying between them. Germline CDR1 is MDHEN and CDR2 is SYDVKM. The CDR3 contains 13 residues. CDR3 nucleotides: TGTGCCAGCACCATTGAGGGATTCTACGAGCAGTACTTC. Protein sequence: CASTIEGFYEQYF.

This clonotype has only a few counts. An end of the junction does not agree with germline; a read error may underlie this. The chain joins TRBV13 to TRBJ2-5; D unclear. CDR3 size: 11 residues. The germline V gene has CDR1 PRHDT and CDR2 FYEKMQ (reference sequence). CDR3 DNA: TGTGCCAGCAGCATAGGGAAGACCCAGTACTTC. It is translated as CASSIGKTQYF. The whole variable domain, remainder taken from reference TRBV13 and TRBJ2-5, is AAGVIQSPRHLIKEKRETATLKCYPIPRHDTVYWYQQGPGQDPQFLISFYEKMQSDKGSIPDRFSAQQFSDYHSELNMSSLELGDSALYFCASSIGKTQYFGPGTRLLVL.

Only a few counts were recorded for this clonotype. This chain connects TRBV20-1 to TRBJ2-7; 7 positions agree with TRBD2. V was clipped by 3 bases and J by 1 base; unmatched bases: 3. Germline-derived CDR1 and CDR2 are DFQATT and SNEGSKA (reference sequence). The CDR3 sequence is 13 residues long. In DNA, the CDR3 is TGCAGTGCTAGGAGCGGGATATCCTACGAGCAGTACTTC. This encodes CSARSGISYEQYF.

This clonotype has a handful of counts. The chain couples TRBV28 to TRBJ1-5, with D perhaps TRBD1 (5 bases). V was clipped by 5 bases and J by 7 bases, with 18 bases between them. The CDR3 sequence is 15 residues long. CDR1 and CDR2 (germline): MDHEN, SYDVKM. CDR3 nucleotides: TGTGCCAGCAGTCAAACTCCGGGGCCTCCCCAGCCCCAGCATTTT. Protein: CASSQTPGPPQPQHF.

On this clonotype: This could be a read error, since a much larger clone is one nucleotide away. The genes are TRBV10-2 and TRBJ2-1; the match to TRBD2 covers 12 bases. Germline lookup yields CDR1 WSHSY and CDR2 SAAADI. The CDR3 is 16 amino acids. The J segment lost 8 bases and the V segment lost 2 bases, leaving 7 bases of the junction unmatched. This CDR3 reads CASSEGTSGRNDEQFF. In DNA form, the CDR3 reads TGCGCCAGCAGTGAGGGGACTAGCGGGCGGAACGATGAGCAGTTCTTC.

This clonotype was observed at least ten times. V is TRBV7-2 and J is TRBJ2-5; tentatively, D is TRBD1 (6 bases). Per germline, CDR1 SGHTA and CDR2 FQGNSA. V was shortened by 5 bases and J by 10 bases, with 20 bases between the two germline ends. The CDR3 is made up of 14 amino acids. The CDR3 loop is CASSPTGGGPSQYF. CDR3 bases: TGTGCCAGCAGCCCGACAGGTGGGGGACCGAGCCAGTACTTC.

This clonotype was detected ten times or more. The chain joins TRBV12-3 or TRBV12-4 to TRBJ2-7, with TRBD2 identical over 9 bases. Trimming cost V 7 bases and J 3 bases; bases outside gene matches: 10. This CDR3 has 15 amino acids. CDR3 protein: CASTWTSAPHYEQYF. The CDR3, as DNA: TGTGCCAGCACCTGGACTAGCGCTCCTCACTACGAGCAGTACTTC.

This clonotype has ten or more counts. The CDR3 region is CASSLTPGGTEAFF. CDR3 sequence (DNA): TGTGCCAGCAGCTTAACCCCAGGGGGCACTGAAGCTTTCTTT. V and J are TRBV7-2 and TRBJ1-1; 7 bases are a match to TRBD1. J lost 4 bases, V lost 2 bases, and 4 bases had no gene match. Germline CDR1 SGHTA, CDR2 FQGNSA. This CDR3 has 14 residues.

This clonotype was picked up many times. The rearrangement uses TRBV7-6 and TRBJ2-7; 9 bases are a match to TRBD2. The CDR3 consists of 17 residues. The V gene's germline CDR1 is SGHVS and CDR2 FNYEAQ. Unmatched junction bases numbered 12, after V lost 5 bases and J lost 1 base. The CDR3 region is CASSPEISGSLSYEQYF. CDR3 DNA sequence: TGTGCCAGCAGCCCGGAAATTAGCGGGAGTCTATCCTACGAGCAGTACTTC.

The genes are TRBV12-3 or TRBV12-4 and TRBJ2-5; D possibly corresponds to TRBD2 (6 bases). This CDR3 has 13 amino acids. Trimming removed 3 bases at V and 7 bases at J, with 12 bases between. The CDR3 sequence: CASSLGRRGTQYF. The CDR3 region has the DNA TGTGCCAGCAGTTTGGGCCGGCGGGGGACCCAGTACTTC.

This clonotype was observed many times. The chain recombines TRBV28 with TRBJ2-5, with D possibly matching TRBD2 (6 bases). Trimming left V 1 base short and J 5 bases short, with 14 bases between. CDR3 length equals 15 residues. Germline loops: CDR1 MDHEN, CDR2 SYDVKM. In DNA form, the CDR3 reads TGTGCCAGCAGTTTATCACCGGCTAGCGCGGAGACCCAGTACTTC. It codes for CASSLSPASAETQYF. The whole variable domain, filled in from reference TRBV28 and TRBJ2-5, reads DVKVTQSSRYLVKRTGEKVFLECVQDMDHENMFWYRQDPGLGLRLIYFSYDVKMKEKGDIPEGYSVSREKKERFSLILESASTNQTSMYLCASSLSPASAETQYFGPGTRLLVL.

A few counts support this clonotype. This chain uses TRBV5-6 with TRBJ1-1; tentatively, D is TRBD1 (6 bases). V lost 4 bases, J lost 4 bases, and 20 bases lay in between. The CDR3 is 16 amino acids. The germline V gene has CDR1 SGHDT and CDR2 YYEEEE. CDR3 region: CASSLVGGRSFTEAFF. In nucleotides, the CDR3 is TGTGCCAGCAGCCTGGTAGGGGGGAGGTCGTTCACTGAAGCTTTCTTT.

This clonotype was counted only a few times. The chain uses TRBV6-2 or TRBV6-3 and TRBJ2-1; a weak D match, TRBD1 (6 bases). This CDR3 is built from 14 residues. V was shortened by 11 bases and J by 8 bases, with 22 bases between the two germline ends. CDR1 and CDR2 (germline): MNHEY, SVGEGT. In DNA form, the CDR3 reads TGTGCCGCAGGGGCGATAGGTACAATCGATGAGCAGTTCTTC. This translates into CAAGAIGTIDEQFF.

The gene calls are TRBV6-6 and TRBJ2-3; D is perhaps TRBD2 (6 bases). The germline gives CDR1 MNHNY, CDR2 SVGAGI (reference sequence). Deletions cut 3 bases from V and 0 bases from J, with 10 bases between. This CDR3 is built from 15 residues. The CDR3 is CASSYGGASTDTQYF. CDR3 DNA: TGTGCCAGCAGTTATGGCGGGGCTAGCACAGATACGCAGTATTTT.

The CDR3 loop reads CASSYSSGVYTEAFF. The CDR3, as DNA: TGTGCCAGCAGTTACTCGAGCGGGGTCTACACTGAAGCTTTCTTT. The rearrangement links TRBV6-5 to TRBJ1-1; D gene uncertain. The CDR3 sequence is 15 residues long. Trimming left V 0 bases short and J 3 bases short, with 11 bases between. CDR1 is MNHEY, CDR2 SVGAGI, per germline.

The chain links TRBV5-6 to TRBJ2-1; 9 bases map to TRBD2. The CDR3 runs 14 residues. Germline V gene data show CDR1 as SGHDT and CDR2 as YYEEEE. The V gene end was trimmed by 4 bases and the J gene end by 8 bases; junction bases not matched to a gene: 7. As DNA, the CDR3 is TGTGCCAGCAGCCCCGTAGCGGGAGAGCATGAGCAGTTCTTC. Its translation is CASSPVAGEHEQFF.

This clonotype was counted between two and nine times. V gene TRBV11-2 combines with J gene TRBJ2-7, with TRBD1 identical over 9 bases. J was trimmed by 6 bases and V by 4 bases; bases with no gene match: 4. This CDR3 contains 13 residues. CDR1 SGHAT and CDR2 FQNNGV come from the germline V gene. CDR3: CASSSGTGSEQYF. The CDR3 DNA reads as TGTGCCAGCAGCTCCGGGACAGGGTCCGAGCAGTACTTC. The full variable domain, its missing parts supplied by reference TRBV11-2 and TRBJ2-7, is EAGVAQSPRYKIIEKRQSVAFWCNPISGHATLYWYQQILGQGPKLLIQFQNNGVVDDSQLPKDRFSAERLKGVDSTLKIQPAKLEDSAVYLCASSSGTGSEQYFGPGTRLTVT.

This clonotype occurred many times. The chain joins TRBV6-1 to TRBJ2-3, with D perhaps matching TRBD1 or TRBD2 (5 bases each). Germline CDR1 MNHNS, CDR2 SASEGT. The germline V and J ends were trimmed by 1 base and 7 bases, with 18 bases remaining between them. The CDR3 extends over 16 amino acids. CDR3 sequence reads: CASSEEWQGGLNTQYF. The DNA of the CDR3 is TGTGCCAGCAGTGAAGAGTGGCAGGGCGGGTTGAATACGCAGTATTTT.

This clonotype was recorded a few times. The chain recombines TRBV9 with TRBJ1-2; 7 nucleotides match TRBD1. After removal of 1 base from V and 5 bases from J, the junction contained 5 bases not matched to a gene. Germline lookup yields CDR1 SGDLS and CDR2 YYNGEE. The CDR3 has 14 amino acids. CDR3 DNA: TGTGCCAGCAGCGTAAAAGGGGGCGCTTATGGCTACACCTTC. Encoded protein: CASSVKGGAYGYTF.

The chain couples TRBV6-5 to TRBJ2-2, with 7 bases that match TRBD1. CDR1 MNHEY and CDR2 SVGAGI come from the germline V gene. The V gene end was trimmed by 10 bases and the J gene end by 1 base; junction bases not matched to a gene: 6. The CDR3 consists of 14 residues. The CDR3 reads CATRGTENTGELFF. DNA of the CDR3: TGTGCCACCAGGGGGACCGAGAACACCGGGGAGCTGTTTTTT.

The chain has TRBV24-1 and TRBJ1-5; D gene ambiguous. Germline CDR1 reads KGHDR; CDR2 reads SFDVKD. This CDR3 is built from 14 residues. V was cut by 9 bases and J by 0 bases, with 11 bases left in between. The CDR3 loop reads CATGEADSNQPQHF. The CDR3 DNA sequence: TGTGCCACCGGAGAGGCAGATAGCAATCAGCCCCAGCATTTT.

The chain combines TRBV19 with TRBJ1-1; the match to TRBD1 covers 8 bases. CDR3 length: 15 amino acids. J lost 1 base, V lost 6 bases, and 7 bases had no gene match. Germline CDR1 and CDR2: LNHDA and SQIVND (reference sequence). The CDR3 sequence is CASRLGQDWNTEAFF. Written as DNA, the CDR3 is TGTGCCAGTAGGCTGGGACAGGATTGGAACACTGAAGCTTTCTTT. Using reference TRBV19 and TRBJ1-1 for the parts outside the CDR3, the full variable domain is DGGITQSPKYLFRKEGQNVTLSCEQNLNHDAMYWYRQDPGQGLRLIYYSQIVNDFQKGDIAEGYSVSREKKESFPLTVTSAQKNPTAFYLCASRLGQDWNTEAFFGQGTRLTVV.

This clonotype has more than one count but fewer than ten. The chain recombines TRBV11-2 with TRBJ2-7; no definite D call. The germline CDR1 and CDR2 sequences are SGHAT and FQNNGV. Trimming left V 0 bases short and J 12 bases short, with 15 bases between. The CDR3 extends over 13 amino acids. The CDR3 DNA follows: TGTGCCAGCAGCTTAGACAGGCGAAATACAAGGTACTTC. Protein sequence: CASSLDRRNTRYF.

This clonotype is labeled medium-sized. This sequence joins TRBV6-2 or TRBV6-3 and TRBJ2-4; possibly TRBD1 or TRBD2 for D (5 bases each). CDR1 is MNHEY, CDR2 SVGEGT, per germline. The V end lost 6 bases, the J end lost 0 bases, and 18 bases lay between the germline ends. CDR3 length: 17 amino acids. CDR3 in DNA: TGTGCCAGCAGGGGGGTATACAGAGAACTAGCCAAAAACATTCAGTACTTC. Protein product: CASRGVYRELAKNIQYF.

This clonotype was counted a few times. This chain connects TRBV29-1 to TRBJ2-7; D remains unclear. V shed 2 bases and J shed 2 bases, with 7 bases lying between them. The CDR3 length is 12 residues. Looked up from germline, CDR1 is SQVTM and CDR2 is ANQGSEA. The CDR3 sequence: CSVERNPYEQYF. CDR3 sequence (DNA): TGCAGCGTTGAAAGGAACCCCTACGAGCAGTACTTC.